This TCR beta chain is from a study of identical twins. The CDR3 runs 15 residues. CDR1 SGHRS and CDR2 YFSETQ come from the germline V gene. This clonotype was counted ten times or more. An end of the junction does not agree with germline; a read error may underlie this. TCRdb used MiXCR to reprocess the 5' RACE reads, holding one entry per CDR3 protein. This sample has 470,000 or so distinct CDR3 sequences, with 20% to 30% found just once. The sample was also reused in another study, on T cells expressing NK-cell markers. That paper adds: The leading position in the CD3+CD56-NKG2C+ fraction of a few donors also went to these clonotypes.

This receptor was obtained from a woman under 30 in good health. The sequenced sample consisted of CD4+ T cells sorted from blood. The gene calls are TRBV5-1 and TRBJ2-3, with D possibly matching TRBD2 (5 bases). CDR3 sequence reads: CASSLGGSSTDTQYF. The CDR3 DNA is TGTGCCAGCAGCTTAGGAGGTTCTAGCACAGATACGCAGTATTTT.